This TCR beta chain comes out of a study of blood T cell repertoires in COVID-19. Generated by immunoSEQ multiplex PCR, the TCRdb table keeps only in-frame clones and is missing some. This table holds around 300,000 clones, 80% to 90% found once. A Seattle source enrolled patients during active infection and followed them longitudinally. Unmatched junction bases numbered 7, after V lost 1 base and J lost 2 bases. Per the germline V gene, CDR1 is SQVTM and CDR2 is ANQGSEA. This CDR3 is built from 15 residues. This chain joins TRBV29-1 and TRBJ2-7; 8 bases are a match to TRBD1. The source material was peripheral blood. This receptor was obtained from a woman in her forties or fifties with COVID-19, enrolled during active disease. The CDR3 region has the DNA TGCAGCGTTGAAGGTTCGACAGGGGCCCCCTACGAGCAGTACTTC. It specifies CSVEGSTGAPYEQYF.